This T cell receptor beta chain stems from a study of blood T cell repertoires in COVID-19. Germline V lookup: CDR1 GTSNPN, CDR2 SVGIG (reference sequence). Losses at the gene ends were 2 bases for V and 4 bases for J; bases not matched to a gene: 6. The CDR3 consists of 14 residues. Original processing methods: Researchers report that nucleated cell counts were estimated from reference gene primer amplification. Libraries were prepared by immunoSEQ multiplex PCR; TCRdb keeps only in-frame clonotypes and omits some of them. The V and J calls and clone size are taken from that table; D and trimming were inferred from the DNA. The table shows some 100,000 clones, with 70% to 80% occurring only once.

The rearrangement joins TRBV30 to TRBJ2-7; 9 positions match TRBD1. This clonotype originated in a man between 70 and 80 years old with active or convalescent COVID-19. Sample: peripheral blood. CDR3 bases: TGTGCCTGGAGTCCTGGACAGGGGAGGTACGAGCAGTACTTC. Amino acid sequence: CAWSPGQGRYEQYF.